The present T cell receptor (beta chain) was sequenced within a study of blood T cell repertoires in COVID-19. The protocol was immunoSEQ multiplex PCR, while the TCRdb copy is restricted to in-frame clones and leaves out a portion. Of tens of thousands of clones listed, over 70% are singletons. The CDR3 sequence is 16 residues long. Germline V gene lookup returns CDR1 KGHSH and CDR2 LQKENI. Trimming shortened V by 3 bases and J by 1 base, and 15 bases separated the two germline ends. This clonotype originated in a human donor in a cohort sampled during active COVID-19. Input material: peripheral blood. The chain has TRBV18 and TRBJ1-1, with a weak D call TRBD1 (5 bases). The CDR3 region has the DNA TGTGCCAGCTCACCCCCCGCTAGCGGGGGGAACACTGAAGCTTTCTTT. Translation gives CASSPPASGGNTEAFF.